Below, 30 T cell receptor beta chains from the same sample are listed, as sequenced in a study of cytomegalovirus exposure and HLA in healthy donors. The PCR had 60 Vbeta and 13 Jbeta primers. Generated by immunoSEQ multiplex PCR, the TCRdb table keeps only in-frame clones and is missing some. The sample yields roughly 180,000 clones, around 82% seen once. Sequencing was carried out using PBMCs. These TCRs come from a male donor in good health and CMV-seronegative.

The V and J genes are TRBV6-5 and TRBJ2-7; 8 bases match TRBD1. This CDR3 is 16 amino acids long. Per germline, CDR1 MNHEY and CDR2 SVGAGI. The junction had 15 bases not matched to a gene; V was cut back by 0 bases and J by 11 bases. The CDR3 is CASSYSLSGSSTGEYF. The CDR3 nucleotides read TGTGCCAGCAGTTACTCCCTCTCGGGTTCCTCGACAGGGGAGTACTTC.

This clone was observed a single time. This rearrangement joins TRBV11-2 to TRBJ2-5; D is perhaps TRBD2 (5 bases). Germline V lookup: CDR1 SGHAT, CDR2 FQNNGV. The germline V and J ends were trimmed by 2 bases and 5 bases, with 15 bases remaining between them. The CDR3 covers 15 residues. This CDR3 reads CASSLRTGVGETQYF. CDR3 DNA sequence: TGTGCCAGCAGCTTAAGGACTGGTGTTGGGGAGACCCAGTACTTC.

The CDR3 DNA sequence: TGTGCCAGCAGCAAGGACAGGGGCGACAATCAGCCCCAGCATTTT. Translation gives CASSKDRGDNQPQHF. The chain employs TRBV6-6 and TRBJ1-5; 9 bases fit TRBD1. The ends lost 6 bases at V and 3 bases at J; junction bases unmatched: 6. The CDR3 contains 15 residues. Germline loops: CDR1 MNHNY, CDR2 SVGAGI (reference sequence).

V and J are TRBV11-2 and TRBJ2-7; TRBD1 matches 7 bases. V shed 2 bases and J 3 bases; nucleotides not matched to a gene: 10. CDR1 and CDR2 (germline): SGHAT, FQNNGV. The CDR3 extends over 16 amino acids. CDR3 nucleotides: TGTGCCAGCAGCTTAATTACGGGGAGACAGGGCTACGAGCAGTACTTC. The encoded protein is CASSLITGRQGYEQYF.

This chain links TRBV6-6 with TRBJ2-7; 7 nucleotides match TRBD1. J was trimmed by 2 bases and V by 0 bases; bases with no gene match: 4. The CDR3 contains 15 residues. CDR1 is MNHNY and CDR2 is SVGAGI in the germline V gene (reference sequence). In nucleotides, the CDR3 is TGTGCCAGCAGTTACTCCCTGACAGGGACCTACGAGCAGTACTTC. It specifies CASSYSLTGTYEQYF.

The rearrangement uses TRBV7-2 and TRBJ2-7; weak D call: TRBD2 (6 bases). Trimming left V 5 bases short and J 1 base short, with 15 bases between. Germline V gene lookup returns CDR1 SGHTA and CDR2 FQGNSA. The CDR3 runs to 15 residues. CDR3 DNA: TGTGCCAGCAGCCCTAGACTAGTTGGGTCCTACGAGCAGTACTTC. Its translation is CASSPRLVGSYEQYF.

In this sample, this clone turned up a few times. This chain links TRBV5-4 with TRBJ1-3; 7 nucleotides agree with TRBD1. Germline V gene data show CDR1 as SGHNT and CDR2 as YYREEE (reference sequence). This CDR3 has 16 residues. J was trimmed by 4 bases and V by 1 base; bases with no gene match: 8. The CDR3 DNA sequence: TGTGCCAGCAGCTTGCCGGCGGACAGGTCGGGAAACACCATATATTTT. Translated: CASSLPADRSGNTIYF.

The chain combines TRBV6-1 with TRBJ2-2, with 8 bases identical to TRBD1. CDR1 and CDR2 (germline): MNHNS, SASEGT. The CDR3 contains 15 residues. V lost 6 bases and J lost 4; bases outside the gene matches: 7. CDR3 sequence reads: CASRYDRGSTGELFF. The CDR3 region has the DNA TGTGCCAGCAGATACGACAGGGGCAGCACCGGGGAGCTGTTTTTT.

V gene TRBV6-5 combines with J gene TRBJ2-1, with 7 bases identical to TRBD2. The CDR3 sequence is 15 residues long. Germline loops: CDR1 MNHEY, CDR2 SVGAGI. Trimming took 0 bases from V and 4 from J; bases not matched to a gene: 3. CDR3 bases: TGTGCCAGCAGTTACTCATCTAGCGGATACAATGAGCAGTTCTTC. It encodes CASSYSSSGYNEQFF.

V usage is TRBV21-1 and J usage is TRBJ2-3; TRBD1 was called by the table and not checked on the DNA. TRBV21-1 is flagged as a pseudogene. CDR3 length: 15 residues. Here the CDR3 DNA reads TGTGCCAGCAGATTGATGGGCTCCCTTGTGGATACGCAGTATTTT. Translating gives CASRLMGSLVDTQYF.

This clone came up a few times. CDR3: CASSLSPGPYGYTF. For the CDR3, the DNA is TGTGCCAGCAGTTTATCCCCAGGGCCCTATGGCTACACCTTC. V and J are TRBV28 and TRBJ1-2, with D possibly TRBD1 on 5 matching bases. V was cut by 1 base and J by 4 bases, with 10 bases left in between. CDR3 length equals 14 residues. In germline, CDR1 is MDHEN, CDR2 SYDVKM.

The chain combines TRBV12-5 with TRBJ1-5, with D possibly TRBD1 on 6 matching bases. The length of the CDR3 is 17 residues. The ends were cut back, 5 bases at V and 0 bases at J, with 17 bases in the middle. Germline CDR1 LGHNT, CDR2 FRNRAP. The CDR3 region has the DNA TGTGCTAGTGGTGCTATCAACAGGGCCCATAGCAATCAGCCCCAGCATTTT. This sequence encodes CASGAINRAHSNQPQHF.

This clone occurred a few times. The chain links TRBV7-2 to TRBJ2-1, with 8 nucleotides matching TRBD2. The CDR3 has 17 amino acids. V shed 4 bases and J 3 bases; nucleotides not matched to a gene: 11. Germline CDR1 SGHTA, CDR2 FQGNSA. Here the CDR3 reads CASSSQGAGGNYNEQFF. As DNA, the CDR3 is TGTGCCAGCAGCTCCCAAGGGGCGGGGGGCAACTACAATGAGCAGTTCTTC.

The genes are TRBV10-3 and TRBJ2-1; possible D gene TRBD1, 6 bases. The V end lost 0 bases, the J end lost 7 bases, and 10 bases lay between the germline ends. The germline V gene has CDR1 ENHRY and CDR2 SYGVKD. The CDR3 is made up of 14 amino acids. This CDR3 reads CAISESRQGNEQFF. In nucleotides, the CDR3 is TGTGCCATCAGTGAGTCGAGGCAGGGGAATGAGCAGTTCTTC.

The chain couples TRBV7-6 to TRBJ2-5; possible D gene TRBD2, 5 bases. The CDR3 has 15 amino acids. Trimming stripped 1 base from V and 5 bases from J, with 14 bases between. From germline, CDR1 is SGHVS and CDR2 FNYEAQ. The CDR3 sequence is CASSLEVAPGETQYF. CDR3 in DNA: TGTGCCAGCAGCTTAGAGGTGGCCCCGGGGGAGACCCAGTACTTC.

This rearrangement joins TRBV7-7 to TRBJ2-1, with D perhaps matching TRBD2 (6 bases). This CDR3 region has 14 residues. From germline, CDR1 is SSHAT and CDR2 FNYEAQ (reference sequence). V lost 5 bases and J 0 bases, leaving 8 bases between the germline ends. For the CDR3, the DNA is TGTGCCAGCAGCCGGGGGAACTCCTACAATGAGCAGTTCTTC. This encodes CASSRGNSYNEQFF.

V gene TRBV28 combines with J gene TRBJ2-7; 7 bases are shared with TRBD1. From germline, CDR1 is MDHEN and CDR2 SYDVKM. Trimming removed 4 bases from V and 9 bases from J; junction bases left unmatched: 9. This CDR3 region has 13 residues. This chain's CDR3 is CASSSRYRGGQYF. The CDR3 nucleotides read TGTGCCAGCAGTTCCCGGTACAGGGGTGGGCAGTACTTC. The full variable domain, rest sourced from reference TRBV28 and TRBJ2-7, is DVKVTQSSRYLVKRTGEKVFLECVQDMDHENMFWYRQDPGLGLRLIYFSYDVKMKEKGDIPEGYSVSREKKERFSLILESASTNQTSMYLCASSSRYRGGQYFGPGTRLTVT.

The rearrangement links TRBV21-1 to TRBJ2-1; TRBD1 is the table's D call and was not checked against the DNA. TRBV21-1 counts as a pseudogene. CDR3 length: 17 residues. The CDR3, as DNA: TGTGCCAGCAGCAAAGTGCACGGGACACCCCTCTACAATGAGCAGTTCTTC. Translated: CASSKVHGTPLYNEQFF.

This clone is a singleton in its sample. The chain is built from TRBV30 and TRBJ2-2; D might be TRBD2 (6 bases). From germline, CDR1 is GTSNPN and CDR2 SVGIG (reference sequence). The CDR3 is 14 amino acids. Trimming removed 3 bases from V and 2 bases from J, with 10 bases in between. The CDR3 is CAWSRDFNTGELFF. DNA of the CDR3: TGTGCCTGGAGCCGGGACTTCAACACCGGGGAGCTGTTTTTT.

In its sample, this clone was seen a few times. The genes are TRBV6-1 and TRBJ1-5; weak D call: TRBD1 (6 bases). Germline assignment: CDR1 MNHNS and CDR2 SASEGT. The ends were cut back, 2 bases at V and 3 bases at J, with 11 bases in the middle. CDR3 length equals 15 residues. CDR3 protein: CASSETGQHNQPQHF. CDR3 sequence (DNA): TGTGCCAGCAGTGAAACGGGACAACACAATCAGCCCCAGCATTTT.

In nucleotides, the CDR3 is TGTGCCACCCTCACCGCGGGGGGGTCCTACGAGCAGTACTTC. Amino acids: CATLTAGGSYEQYF. This chain joins TRBV6-1 and TRBJ2-7; 9 bases match TRBD2. With V trimmed by 10 bases and J by 1 base, 8 bases remained unmatched. The germline CDR1 and CDR2 sequences are MNHNS and SASEGT. The CDR3 length is 14 residues.

V usage is TRBV5-1 and J usage is TRBJ2-7; D perhaps matches TRBD2 (6 bases). Germline assignment: CDR1 SGHRS and CDR2 YFSETQ. V was pared by 4 bases and J by 5 bases, with 10 bases between. This CDR3 spans 12 amino acids. The CDR3 region has the DNA TGCGCCAGCAGCACGACTAGTGACGAGCAGTACTTC. This encodes CASSTTSDEQYF.

The CDR3 DNA sequence: TGTGCCAGTGGACTAGCGAGCTCCTACAATGAGCAGTTCTTC. It is translated as CASGLASSYNEQFF. J is TRBJ2-1 and V is TRBV19; 9 nucleotides line up with TRBD2. With 8 bases clipped from V and 0 bases from J, the junction kept 2 bases outside the gene matches. This CDR3 has 14 amino acids. Germline CDR1 LNHDA, CDR2 SQIVND (reference sequence). Drawing the rest from reference TRBV19 and TRBJ2-1, the complete variable domain is DGGITQSPKYLFRKEGQNVTLSCEQNLNHDAMYWYRQDPGQGLRLIYYSQIVNDFQKGDIAEGYSVSREKKESFPLTVTSAQKNPTAFYLCASGLASSYNEQFFGPGTRLTVL.

The chain is built from TRBV27 and TRBJ2-7, with 8 bases that match TRBD2. V lost 6 bases to trimming and J lost 5 bases; unmatched junction nucleotides: 6. Germline V gene lookup returns CDR1 MNHEY and CDR2 SMNVEV (reference sequence). CDR3 length: 13 amino acids. The CDR3 bases are TGTGCCAGCAGGTGGCCGGGGGGGGACGAGCAGTACTTC. It is translated as CASRWPGGDEQYF.

CDR3 loop: CASSLSGGSTDTQYF. Written as DNA, the CDR3 is TGTGCCAGCAGCTTAAGCGGGGGGAGCACAGATACGCAGTATTTT. The chain employs TRBV7-3 and TRBJ2-3, with 8 bases identical to TRBD2. Germline lookup yields CDR1 SGHTA and CDR2 FQGTGA. The V segment lost 1 base and the J segment 0 bases; nucleotides outside the gene matches: 0. The CDR3 extends over 15 amino acids.

The chain carries TRBV6-5 and TRBJ2-5, with a tentative D call TRBD1 (5 bases). The CDR3 runs 13 residues. The V and J ends lost 6 bases and 3 bases respectively, with 11 bases between them. Per germline, CDR1 MNHEY and CDR2 SVGAGI. The CDR3 is CASSRTYEETQYF. The CDR3 DNA follows: TGTGCCAGCAGCCGGACATACGAAGAGACCCAGTACTTC.

A remark on this clone: Other DNA sequences of this sample code for an identical CDR3. The chain carries TRBV18 and TRBJ2-7; a possible D gene is TRBD1 (6 bases). Trimming shortened V by 0 bases and J by 3 bases, and 9 bases separated the two germline ends. Germline V gene lookup returns CDR1 KGHSH and CDR2 LQKENI. The CDR3 extends over 14 amino acids. CDR3 DNA sequence: TGTGCCAGCTCACCACCGACAGGAGGCTACGAGCAGTACTTC. Protein: CASSPPTGGYEQYF.

V and J are TRBV29-1 and TRBJ1-2, with D possibly being TRBD1 (5 bases). Germline CDR1 reads SQVTM; CDR2 reads ANQGSEA. The CDR3 loop spans 12 amino acids. The V and J ends lost 3 bases and 7 bases respectively, with 12 bases between them. CDR3 in amino acids: CSVDIRVGGYTF. CDR3 DNA: TGCAGCGTTGATATCAGGGTCGGTGGCTACACCTTC.

J is TRBJ2-2 and V is TRBV7-6; 7 bases fit TRBD1. The V gene end was trimmed by 5 bases and the J gene end by 11 bases; junction bases not matched to a gene: 14. From germline, CDR1 is SGHVS and CDR2 FNYEAQ. The CDR3 runs 15 residues. CDR3 sequence: CASSTPGTAESELFF. DNA of the CDR3: TGTGCCAGCAGCACACCCGGGACAGCGGAGAGTGAGCTGTTTTTT.

This clone was found once. This chain connects TRBV7-2 to TRBJ2-1, with 15 nucleotides matching TRBD2. The CDR3 covers 17 residues. Unmatched junction bases numbered 15, after V lost 5 bases and J lost 13 bases. Germline CDR1 reads SGHTA; CDR2 reads FQGNSA. For the CDR3, the DNA is TGTGCCAGCAGCCTAGAAAACCCGGGACTAGCGGGAGGTAAACAGTTCTTC. Translation gives CASSLENPGLAGGKQFF.